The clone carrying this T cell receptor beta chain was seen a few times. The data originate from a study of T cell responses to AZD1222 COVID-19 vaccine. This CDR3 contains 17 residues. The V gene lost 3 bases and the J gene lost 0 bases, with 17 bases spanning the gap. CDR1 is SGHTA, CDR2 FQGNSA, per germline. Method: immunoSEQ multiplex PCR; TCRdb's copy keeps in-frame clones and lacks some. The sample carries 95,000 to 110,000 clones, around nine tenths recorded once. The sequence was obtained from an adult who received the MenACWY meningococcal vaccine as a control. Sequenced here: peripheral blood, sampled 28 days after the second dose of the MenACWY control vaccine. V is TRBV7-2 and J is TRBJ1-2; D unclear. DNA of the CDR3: TGTGCCAGCAGCTTTTATTTTCTTACCTCTTCTAACTATGGCTACACCTTC. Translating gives CASSFYFLTSSNYGYTF.